Following are 7 T cell receptor beta chains from one sample sequenced in a study of blood T cell repertoires in COVID-19. Libraries were prepared by immunoSEQ multiplex PCR; TCRdb keeps only in-frame clonotypes and omits some of them. The sample lists 200,000 or so clones; approximately 81% were seen once. Material: peripheral blood. The receptors were gathered from a person between 65 and 79 years old with COVID-19, enrolled during active disease.

This chain joins TRBV6-2 or TRBV6-3 and TRBJ2-7; no clear D. In germline, CDR1 is MNHEY, CDR2 SVGEGT. Trimming left V 5 bases short and J 7 bases short, with 21 bases between. The CDR3 length is 15 residues. CDR3 DNA sequence: TGTGCCAGCAGTACTCTAGGAGCCGGTTTTAGGGAGCAGTACTTC. Protein product: CASSTLGAGFREQYF.

The chain links TRBV13 to TRBJ1-6, with a possible D match to TRBD1 (6 bases). The V gene's germline CDR1 is PRHDT and CDR2 FYEKMQ (reference sequence). Trimming removed 0 bases from V and 6 bases from J, with 15 bases in between. The CDR3 has 17 residues. The CDR3 nucleotides read TGTGCCAGCAGCTTAGGAGCAAGGGCAGGGGTTAATTCACCCCTCCACTTT. As protein: CASSLGARAGVNSPLHF. The full variable domain, in which reference TRBV13 and TRBJ1-6 provide the parts outside the CDR3, is AAGVIQSPRHLIKEKRETATLKCYPIPRHDTVYWYQQGPGQDPQFLISFYEKMQSDKGSIPDRFSAQQFSDYHSELNMSSLELGDSALYFCASSLGARAGVNSPLHFGNGTRLTVT.

This clone was detected only once. V and J are TRBV7-8 and TRBJ1-6; weak D call: TRBD1 (6 bases). The V and J ends lost 6 bases and 13 bases respectively, with 22 bases between them. This CDR3 region has 15 residues. Per germline, CDR1 SGHVS and CDR2 FQNEAQ. The CDR3 DNA follows: TGTGCCAGCAGAGGGGGTGGCGGGGGCGCCCCTCCCCTCCACTTT. This encodes CASRGGGGGAPPLHF.

The chain carries TRBV14 and TRBJ2-7; no definite D call. Germline V gene data show CDR1 as SGHDN and CDR2 as FVKESK. Trimming stripped 1 base from V and 3 bases from J, with 13 bases between. The CDR3 extends over 15 amino acids. The CDR3 region is CASSQAQARRYEQYF. CDR3 DNA: TGTGCCAGCAGCCAAGCGCAGGCCAGGCGCTACGAGCAGTACTTC.

This clone appeared once. At one end the junction does not follow the germline gene, possibly because of a read error. The chain is built from TRBV5-4 and TRBJ2-7; 7 bases line up with TRBD1. The CDR3 runs to 15 residues. Germline-derived CDR1 and CDR2 are SGHNT and YYREEE (reference sequence). The CDR3 loop is CANSPGTARSYEQYF. Written as DNA, the CDR3 is TGTGCCAACAGCCCCGGGACAGCCCGCTCCTACGAGCAGTACTTC.

This chain connects TRBV4-3 to TRBJ1-6; D may be TRBD1 (5 bases). The CDR3 contains 14 residues. CDR1 LGHNA and CDR2 YSLEER come from the germline V gene. The ends were cut back, 1 base at V and 7 bases at J, with 8 bases in the middle. The chain's CDR3 is CASSQGQSNSPLHF. DNA of the CDR3: TGCGCCAGCAGCCAAGGACAGTCGAATTCACCCCTCCACTTT.

The rearrangement links TRBV19 to TRBJ2-1; 12 bases are shared with TRBD2. Per the germline V gene, CDR1 is LNHDA and CDR2 is SQIVND (reference sequence). The CDR3 spans 17 residues. J was trimmed by 8 bases and V by 7 bases; bases with no gene match: 15. The CDR3 DNA reads as TGTGCCAGTAAACCTCACCGAACTAGCGGGAGGTCCCATGAGCAGTTCTTC. This sequence encodes CASKPHRTSGRSHEQFF.